Sequencing of this T cell receptor delta chain was carried out in a study of gamma-delta T cells after stem cell transplantation. TCRdb re-called the RT-PCR reads with CATT. The sample holds 13,000 or so delta-chain clones, approximately 31% seen once. This clone was seen only once. Deletions cut 0 bases from V and 6 bases from J, with 20 bases between. The CDR3 loop spans 19 amino acids. The germline V gene has CDR1 GEAIGNYY and CDR2 EKD. The J gene is TRDJ3, the V gene TRDV2; a weak D match, TRDD3 (6 bases). This clonotype was obtained from a human donor. It is not recorded whose cells these are; they may come from a transplant donor. What was sequenced was gamma-delta T cells. Here the CDR3 reads CACDTVGATPVADTRQMFF. The CDR3 nucleotides read TGTGCCTGTGACACCGTGGGGGCTACGCCGGTTGCGGACACCCGACAGATGTTTTTC.